This T cell receptor beta chain was sequenced for a study of CD8 T cells in ankylosing spondylitis. Study observations and caveats: Matched synovial fluid from ankylosing spondylitis patients was reported to be enriched for disease-linked clones. What seemed typical of ankylosing spondylitis blood was a TCR beta motif built from about 8 highly homologous variants. Relatively rare in peripheral blood, disease-linked clones were also CD8+. A number of the motif variants had already been described in reactive arthritis synovial fluid and blood.

As concerns this clonotype: Antigen: not known.

CDR3 size: 16 residues. In germline, CDR1 is SGDLS, CDR2 YYNGEE. V trimming: 0 bases; J trimming: 7 bases; junction bases outside the gene matches: 4. TCRdb used MiXCR to reprocess the 5' RACE reads, holding one entry per CDR3 protein. Of around 480,000 distinct CDR3 sequences listed, 15% to 20% are singletons. This clonotype was sampled from a male donor with ankylosing spondylitis. Sequencing input: blood, either unsorted or a sorted T cell fraction (not recorded which). J is TRBJ2-1 and V is TRBV9; TRBD2 matches at 13 bases. The CDR3 coding sequence is TGTGCCAGCAGCGTAGCGGGACTAGCGGGACTTAATGAGCAGTTCTTC. This gives the protein CASSVAGLAGLNEQFF.